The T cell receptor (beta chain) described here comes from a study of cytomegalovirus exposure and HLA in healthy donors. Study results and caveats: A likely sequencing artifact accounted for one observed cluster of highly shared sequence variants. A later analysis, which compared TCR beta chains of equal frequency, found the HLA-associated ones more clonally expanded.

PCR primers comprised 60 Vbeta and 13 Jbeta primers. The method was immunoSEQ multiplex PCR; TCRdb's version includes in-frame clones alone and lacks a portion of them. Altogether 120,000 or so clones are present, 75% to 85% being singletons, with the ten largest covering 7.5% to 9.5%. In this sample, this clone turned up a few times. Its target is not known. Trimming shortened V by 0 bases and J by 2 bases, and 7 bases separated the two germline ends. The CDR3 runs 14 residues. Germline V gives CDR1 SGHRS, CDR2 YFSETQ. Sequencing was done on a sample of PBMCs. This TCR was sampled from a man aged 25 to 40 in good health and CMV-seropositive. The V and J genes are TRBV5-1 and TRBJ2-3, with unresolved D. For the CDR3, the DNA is TGCGCCAGCAGCTTGGAACAGACCACAGATACGCAGTATTTT. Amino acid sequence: CASSLEQTTDTQYF.